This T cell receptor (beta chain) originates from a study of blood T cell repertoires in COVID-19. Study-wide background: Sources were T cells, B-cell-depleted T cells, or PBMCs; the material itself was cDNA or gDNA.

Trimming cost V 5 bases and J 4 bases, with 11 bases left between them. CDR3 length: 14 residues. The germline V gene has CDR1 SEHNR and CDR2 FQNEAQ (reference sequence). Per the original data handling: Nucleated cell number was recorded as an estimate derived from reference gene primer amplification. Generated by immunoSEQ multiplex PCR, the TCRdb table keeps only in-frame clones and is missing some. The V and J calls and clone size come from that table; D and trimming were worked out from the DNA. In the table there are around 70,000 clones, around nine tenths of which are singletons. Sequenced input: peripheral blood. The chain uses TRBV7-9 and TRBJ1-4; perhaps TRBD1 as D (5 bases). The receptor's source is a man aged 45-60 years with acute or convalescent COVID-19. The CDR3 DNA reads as TGTGCCAGCAGCCTTGACAGACTTAATGAAAAACTGTTTTTT. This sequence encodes CASSLDRLNEKLFF.